Shown below are 16 T cell receptor beta chains from a single sample sequenced in a study of blood T cell repertoires in COVID-19. Repertoires were generated with immunoSEQ multiplex PCR, while TCRdb's copy carries only in-frame clones and drops some. The sample records roughly 150,000 clones, roughly nine tenths being singletons. Source material: peripheral blood. The receptors shown here come from a man aged 60-69 years with active or convalescent COVID-19.

The V gene is TRBV3-1 (or the pseudogene TRBV3-2), the J gene TRBJ2-7; 7 positions agree with TRBD2. The junction had 4 bases not matched to a gene; V was cut back by 5 bases and J by 6 bases. CDR1 is LGHDT, CDR2 YNNKEL, per germline (reference sequence). The CDR3 has 12 amino acids. CDR3 sequence reads: CASSLGGVEQYF. The CDR3, as DNA: TGTGCCAGCAGCTTGGGGGGGGTCGAGCAGTACTTC.

V usage is TRBV9 and J usage is TRBJ1-3; weak D call: TRBD1 (6 bases). Germline V CDR1 and CDR2: SGDLS, YYNGEE. V was trimmed by 2 bases and J by 0 bases, leaving 12 bases between them. There are 16 residues in the CDR3. This CDR3 is CASSVGQRSSGNTIYF. The DNA of the CDR3 is TGTGCCAGCAGCGTTGGACAGCGAAGCTCTGGAAACACCATATATTTT.

This chain links TRBV19 with TRBJ1-5; D is undetermined. This CDR3 contains 14 residues. Trimming left V 4 bases short and J 3 bases short, with 10 bases between. Germline values: CDR1 LNHDA, CDR2 SQIVND (reference sequence). The CDR3 sequence: CASSKAADNQPQHF. CDR3 DNA sequence: TGTGCCAGTAGTAAGGCAGCGGACAATCAGCCCCAGCATTTT.

The chain recombines TRBV3-1 (or the pseudogene TRBV3-2) with TRBJ2-7; 7 bases align to TRBD2. The junction had 7 bases not matched to a gene; V was cut back by 0 bases and J by 2 bases. The germline V gene encodes CDR1 LGHDT and CDR2 YNNKEL (reference sequence). This CDR3 is 16 amino acids long. The CDR3 sequence: CASSQDGSGAAYEQYF. CDR3 DNA sequence: TGTGCCAGCAGCCAAGACGGGAGCGGGGCCGCCTACGAGCAGTACTTC.

The chain has TRBV6-5 and TRBJ1-1; 8 nucleotides agree with TRBD1. CDR1 and CDR2 from the germline V gene are MNHEY and SVGAGI. The CDR3 consists of 15 residues. V shed 2 bases, J shed 4 bases, and the junction held 6 bases outside the gene matches. The CDR3, as DNA: TGTGCCAGCAGTTACGGGATCCAGGGGGCCACTGAAGCTTTCTTT. Its translation is CASSYGIQGATEAFF.

The rearrangement uses TRBV9 and TRBJ2-3; D uncertain. The V end lost 3 bases, the J end lost 2 bases, and 4 bases lay between the germline ends. Germline V lookup: CDR1 SGDLS, CDR2 YYNGEE. There are 12 residues in the CDR3. CDR3 amino acids: CASSAYTDTQYF. The CDR3 DNA follows: TGTGCCAGCAGCGCTTACACAGATACGCAGTATTTT.

The CDR3 DNA follows: TGTGCCAGCAGTGAACCAGCGGGGGGTCCGAACACCGGGGAGCTGTTTTTT. Translation: CASSEPAGGPNTGELFF. The rearrangement uses TRBV2 and TRBJ2-2; 9 bases match TRBD2. This CDR3 has 17 amino acids. V lost 2 bases and J lost 0; bases outside the gene matches: 4. CDR1 and CDR2 from the germline V gene are SNHLY and FYNNEI.

This clone was picked up one time. This sequence joins TRBV10-1 and TRBJ1-2; maybe TRBD1 (5 bases). The CDR3 is 13 amino acids. The germline V and J ends were trimmed by 7 bases and 1 base, with 10 bases remaining between them. Germline V gene lookup returns CDR1 WNHNN and CDR2 SYGVQD (reference sequence). CDR3 bases: TGCGCCAGCACGGCAGGGCTTAACTATGGCTACACCTTC. Its protein product is CASTAGLNYGYTF.

The CDR3: CASSEFYRGKDTQYF. DNA for the CDR3: TGTGCCAGCAGTGAATTCTACAGGGGCAAAGATACGCAGTATTTT. This rearrangement joins TRBV25-1 to TRBJ2-3, with 7 bases that match TRBD1. V trimming: 1 base; J trimming: 5 bases; junction bases outside the gene matches: 6. This CDR3 region has 15 residues. Germline V gives CDR1 MGHDK, CDR2 SYGVNS.

This chain connects TRBV11-3 to TRBJ2-2; 9 bases are a match to TRBD1. This CDR3 is built from 16 residues. V shed 5 bases, J shed 2 bases, and the junction held 6 bases outside the gene matches. Germline CDR1 SGHNT, CDR2 YENEEA. The CDR3 protein is CASSLRDRDNTGELFF. CDR3 DNA sequence: TGTGCCAGCAGCCTTCGGGACAGGGACAACACCGGGGAGCTGTTTTTT.

The chain couples TRBV11-3 to TRBJ1-1, with 8 bases identical to TRBD1. The V gene end was trimmed by 5 bases and the J gene end by 3 bases; junction bases not matched to a gene: 5. Germline V gives CDR1 SGHNT, CDR2 YENEEA. The CDR3 has 14 amino acids. CDR3: CASSIQGGDTEAFF. The DNA for the CDR3 is TGTGCCAGCAGCATACAGGGGGGCGACACTGAAGCTTTCTTT. Combining the CDR3 with reference TRBV11-3 and TRBJ1-1 gives the whole variable domain EAGVVQSPRYKIIEKKQPVAFWCNPISGHNTLYWYLQNLGQGPELLIRYENEEAVDDSQLPKDRFSAERLKGVDSTLKIQPAELGDSAVYLCASSIQGGDTEAFFGQGTRLTVV.

The rearrangement links TRBV5-1 to TRBJ2-2, with 8 bases fitting TRBD2. The CDR3 contains 15 residues. V was pared by 5 bases and J by 0 bases, with 3 bases of the junction left unmatched. The V gene's germline CDR1 is SGHRS and CDR2 YFSETQ. The CDR3, as DNA: TGCGCCAGCAGGCCGGGACTAGCGAACACCGGGGAGCTGTTTTTT. Protein: CASRPGLANTGELFF.

This clone has only a few counts. The chain couples TRBV10-3 to TRBJ1-2; TRBD1 agrees at 8 bases. Unmatched junction bases numbered 11, after V lost 8 bases and J lost 9 bases. This CDR3 region has 13 residues. Per the germline V gene, CDR1 is ENHRY and CDR2 is SYGVKD. Here the CDR3 reads CAIQGQAGESYTF. The DNA of the CDR3 is TGTGCCATCCAGGGACAGGCGGGGGAGAGCTACACCTTC.

The gene calls are TRBV28 and TRBJ1-1; 8 bases agree with TRBD1. Germline CDR1 MDHEN, CDR2 SYDVKM. This CDR3 contains 12 residues. J gave up 8 bases and V 5 bases, and 4 bases lay outside the gene matches. The CDR3 region is CASSTGGTEAFF. Written as DNA, the CDR3 is TGTGCCAGCAGTACAGGGGGGACCGAAGCTTTCTTT. The whole variable domain, remainder taken from reference TRBV28 and TRBJ1-1, is DVKVTQSSRYLVKRTGEKVFLECVQDMDHENMFWYRQDPGLGLRLIYFSYDVKMKEKGDIPEGYSVSREKKERFSLILESASTNQTSMYLCASSTGGTEAFFGQGTRLTVV.

J is TRBJ1-1 and V is TRBV3-1 (or the pseudogene TRBV3-2); no clear D. V was shortened by 4 bases and J by 2 bases, with 11 bases between the two germline ends. The CDR3 loop spans 14 amino acids. CDR1 is LGHDT and CDR2 is YNNKEL in the germline V gene (reference sequence). The CDR3 loop is CASSPGLPNTEAFF. The CDR3 DNA follows: TGTGCCAGCAGCCCTGGACTGCCAAACACTGAAGCTTTCTTT.

J is TRBJ1-1 and V is TRBV4-1; D not resolved. CDR3 length equals 15 residues. The V end lost 1 base, the J end lost 2 bases, and 11 bases lay between the germline ends. Germline V lookup: CDR1 MGHRA, CDR2 YSYEKL. The CDR3 protein is CASSQVPVINTEAFF. CDR3 nucleotide sequence: TGCGCCAGCAGCCAAGTTCCGGTGATAAACACTGAAGCTTTCTTT.